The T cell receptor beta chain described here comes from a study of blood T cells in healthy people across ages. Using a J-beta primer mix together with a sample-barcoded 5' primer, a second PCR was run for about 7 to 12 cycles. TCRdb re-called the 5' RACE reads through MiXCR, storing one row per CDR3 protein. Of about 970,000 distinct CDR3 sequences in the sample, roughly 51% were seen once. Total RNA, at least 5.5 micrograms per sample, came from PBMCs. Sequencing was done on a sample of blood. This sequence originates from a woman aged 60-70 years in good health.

The CDR3 coding sequence is TGTGCCACCAGCAGAGAAGTGTCTAGCTGGAATGAGCAGTTCTTC. Translated, it gives CATSREVSSWNEQFF. The chain links TRBV15 to TRBJ2-1, with D tentatively TRBD2 (5 bases). There are 15 residues in the CDR3. Trimming shortened V by 0 bases and J by 7 bases, and 13 bases separated the two germline ends. Germline CDR1 is LNHNV and CDR2 is YYDKDF (reference sequence).